The present entry profiles one T cell receptor (beta chain) with its context. It has no known antigen specificity. Base qualities are not at hand, and no much larger clone is one base apart. The sample comes from a study of blood T cells in healthy people across ages (dated by TCRdb to about 2015). As for the study more broadly: In model experiments, template switching captured roughly one uniquely barcoded TCR beta cDNA molecule for every two T cells. Age-related changes in TCR beta repertoire diversity were measured in the study by deep sequencing normalized with unique cDNA molecular identifiers. Four age groups were formed from the donors: young (average approximately 15 years), middle-aged (approximately 41), aged (approximately 60) and long-lived (roughly 81). To avoid experimental bias, donors of different ages were randomly spread across the sequencing lanes. For two donors (one aged 18 to 29 and one aged 80 or older), the study analyzed two additional independent replicas of 1 million unique cDNA reads from the same blood draw.

Results the study describes overall, beyond this receptor: The percentage of naive T cells measured by flow cytometry correlated strongly with observed TCR beta diversity. Because donor CMV infection status was unknown, age-related changes in expanded clonotypes were potentially confounded. Compared with the aged group, more naive CD4+ T cells, fewer expanded clones and increased TCR diversity were shown by the long-lived group, suggesting age selection. Conclusive comparison of naive and antigen-experienced compartments was prevented by the profiling of bulk unsorted PBMCs. As age increased, observed TCR beta diversity per million T cells dropped in a roughly linear way, and a significant reduction was already evident by age around 41. Estimates of total diversity based on one million sequenced T cells were considered lower bounds and underestimates.

Its CDR3 holds 18 amino acids, cysteine through phenylalanine. The CDR3 DNA has 54 bases and is translated from base 1. According to the germline V gene, CDR1 reads WSHSY and CDR2 reads SAAADI. V is reduced by 0 bases and J by 0 bases, leaving a spacing of 14 bases between them. The library came from 5' RACE. Sequenced using an Illumina HiSeq 2500. A second PCR of about 7 to 12 cycles was performed with a sample-barcoded 5' primer and a J-beta primer mix. A template-switch 5' adaptor carrying 12 random nucleotides introduced a unique molecular identifier onto each TCR beta cDNA molecule. Each sample yielded at least 3 million CDR3-containing paired-end reads. First-strand cDNA was synthesized from all RNA with the Mint cDNA synthesis kit, primed by a TRBC-specific oligonucleotide. After uracil-DNA glycosylase treatment, a first 18-cycle PCR used universal primers M1SS and BC2_uni_R on all cDNA. Processing in the source paper ran as follows. Each sample was normalized by randomly selecting 1 million high-quality reads, each carrying a distinct molecular identifier. Reads with shared molecular identifiers were discarded instead of being binned into consensus sequences. MiTCR, run with a Q25 quality threshold and the strictest error-elimination algorithm, handled CDR3 identification, clonotype clustering and error correction. Lower-bound total TCR beta diversity was estimated with a nonparametric unseen species model using Euler transformation. The public reads were reprocessed in TCRdb via fastp at Q25 and MiXCR, keeping in-frame beta chains. Identical CDR3 protein sequences are pooled into one entry, listed with their most common genes and DNA. These V and J calls are TCRdb output, not the study's own analysis. The sample records about 780,000 distinct CDR3 sequences, around 45% of which are singletons. The ten largest clonotypes hold approximately 18% of the sample.

The 39 donors, aged about 6 to 100 years, were systemically healthy Caucasian individuals from Russia. Around 10 milliliters of peripheral blood were drawn from each donor into EDTA-treated Vacutainer tubes. Ficoll-Paque density-gradient centrifugation was used to isolate PBMCs, with at least 6.5 million obtained per sample. Trizol reagent was used to extract total RNA from the PBMCs, yielding at least 5 micrograms per sample. For every donor, an aliquot of PBMCs went through flow cytometry to measure the percentages of naive CD45RAhigh/CD27high T cells. The sequencing sample was made of blood. This TCR was recovered from an elderly man in good health. The rearrangement joined TRBV10-2 to TRBJ1-4; the D segment cannot be called with confidence. This receptor has the CDR3 CASSESTSVKPTNEKLFF. The nucleotide sequence is TGCGCCAGCAGTGAGTCGACTTCGGTTAAACCAACTAATGAAAAACTGTTTTTT.